The clone carrying this T cell receptor beta chain was picked up a small number of times. Its antigen is currently unknown. Researchers ran the PCR with 60 Vbeta and 13 Jbeta primers. Method: immunoSEQ multiplex PCR; TCRdb's copy keeps in-frame clones and lacks some. The data show around 160,000 clones, 75% seen once. This entry comes from a study of cytomegalovirus exposure and HLA in healthy donors. V lost 1 base to trimming and J lost 11 bases, with 14 bases between them. CDR1 SGHTA and CDR2 FQGNSA come from the germline V gene. CDR3 length equals 13 residues. Findings of the study overall: Earlier analysis looked at TCR beta V segments, and most were productive about 90% or about 30% of the time. For presence/absence analyses, sequencing depth was assumed to be roughly uniform across donors.

This chain connects TRBV7-2 to TRBJ1-1; D ambiguous. This TCR came from a woman aged 40-49 years in good health and CMV-seropositive. The sample comprised PBMCs. The CDR3 bases are TGTGCCAGCAGCTTAGGAGCCAGGCCACCGGCTTTCTTT. It is translated as CASSLGARPPAFF.